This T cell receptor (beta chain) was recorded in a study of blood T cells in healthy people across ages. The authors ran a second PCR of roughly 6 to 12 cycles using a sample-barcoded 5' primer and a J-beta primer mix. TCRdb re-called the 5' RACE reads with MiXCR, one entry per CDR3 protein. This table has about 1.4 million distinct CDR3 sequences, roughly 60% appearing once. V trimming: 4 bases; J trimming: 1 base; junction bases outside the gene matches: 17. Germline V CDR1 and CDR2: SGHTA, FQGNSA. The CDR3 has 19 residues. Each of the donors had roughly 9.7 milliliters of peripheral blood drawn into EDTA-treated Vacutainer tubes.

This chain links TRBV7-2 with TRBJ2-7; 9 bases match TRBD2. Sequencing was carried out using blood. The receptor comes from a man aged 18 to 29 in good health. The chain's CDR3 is CASSSLGVRSSGVSYEQYF. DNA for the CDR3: TGTGCCAGCAGCTCCCTTGGTGTAAGGTCTAGCGGGGTTTCCTACGAGCAGTACTTC.